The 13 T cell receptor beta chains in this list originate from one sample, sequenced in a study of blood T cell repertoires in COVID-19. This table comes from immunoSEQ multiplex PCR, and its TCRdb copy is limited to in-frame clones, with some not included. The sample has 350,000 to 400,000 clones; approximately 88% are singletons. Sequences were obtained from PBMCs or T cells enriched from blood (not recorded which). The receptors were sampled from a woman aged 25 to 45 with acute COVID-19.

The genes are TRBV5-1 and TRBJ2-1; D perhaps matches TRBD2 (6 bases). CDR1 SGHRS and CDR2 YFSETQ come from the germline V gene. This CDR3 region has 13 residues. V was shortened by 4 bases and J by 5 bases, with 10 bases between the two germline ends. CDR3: CASSPSDHNEQFF. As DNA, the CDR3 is TGCGCCAGCAGCCCTAGCGACCACAATGAGCAGTTCTTC.

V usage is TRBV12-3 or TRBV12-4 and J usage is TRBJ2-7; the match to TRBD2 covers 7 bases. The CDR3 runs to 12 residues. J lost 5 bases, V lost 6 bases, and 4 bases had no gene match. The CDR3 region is CASSRTRHEQYF. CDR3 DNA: TGTGCCAGCAGCCGGACTAGGCACGAGCAGTACTTC.

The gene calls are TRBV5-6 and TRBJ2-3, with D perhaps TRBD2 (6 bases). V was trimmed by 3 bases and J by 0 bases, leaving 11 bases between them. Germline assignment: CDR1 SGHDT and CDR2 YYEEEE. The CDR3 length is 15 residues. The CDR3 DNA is TGTGCCAGCAGCTATGGGGGGATGAGCACAGATACGCAGTATTTT. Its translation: CASSYGGMSTDTQYF.

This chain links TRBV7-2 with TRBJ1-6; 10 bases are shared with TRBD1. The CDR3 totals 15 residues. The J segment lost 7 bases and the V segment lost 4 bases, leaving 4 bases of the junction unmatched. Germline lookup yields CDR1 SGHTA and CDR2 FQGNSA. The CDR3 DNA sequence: TGTGCCAGCAGCTCGACAGGGGGCCTAAATTCACCCCTCCACTTT. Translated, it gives CASSSTGGLNSPLHF.

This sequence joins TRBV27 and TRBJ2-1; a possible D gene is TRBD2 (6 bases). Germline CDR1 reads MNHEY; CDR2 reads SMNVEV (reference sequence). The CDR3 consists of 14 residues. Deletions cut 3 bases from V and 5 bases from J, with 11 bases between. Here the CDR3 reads CASSFRGLNNEQFF. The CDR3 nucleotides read TGTGCCAGCAGTTTCCGGGGGTTAAACAATGAGCAGTTCTTC.

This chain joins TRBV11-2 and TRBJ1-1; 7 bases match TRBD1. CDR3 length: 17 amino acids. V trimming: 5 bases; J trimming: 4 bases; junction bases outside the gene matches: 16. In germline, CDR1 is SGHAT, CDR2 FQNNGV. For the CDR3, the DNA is TGTGCCAGCAGCGGCCCCATACTTCGACAGGGAATCACTGAAGCTTTCTTT. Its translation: CASSGPILRQGITEAFF.

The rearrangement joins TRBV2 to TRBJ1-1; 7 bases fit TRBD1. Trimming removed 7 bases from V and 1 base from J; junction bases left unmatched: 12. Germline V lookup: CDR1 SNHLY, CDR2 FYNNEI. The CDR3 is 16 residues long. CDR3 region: CASTKTGQATNTEAFF. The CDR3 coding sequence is TGTGCCAGCACGAAGACCGGACAGGCCACGAACACTGAAGCTTTCTTT.

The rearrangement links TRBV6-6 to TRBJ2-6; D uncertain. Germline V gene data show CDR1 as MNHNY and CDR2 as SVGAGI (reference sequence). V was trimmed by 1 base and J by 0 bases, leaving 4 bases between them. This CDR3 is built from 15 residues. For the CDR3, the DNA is TGTGCCAGCAGTTACTTAGACTCTGGGGCCAACGTCCTGACTTTC. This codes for CASSYLDSGANVLTF.

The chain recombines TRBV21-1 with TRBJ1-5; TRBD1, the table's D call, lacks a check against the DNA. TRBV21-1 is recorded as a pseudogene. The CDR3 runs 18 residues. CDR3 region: CASSRVWFKQDSNQPQHF. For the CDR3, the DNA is TGTGCCAGCAGCAGGGTATGGTTCAAACAGGATAGCAATCAGCCCCAGCATTTT.

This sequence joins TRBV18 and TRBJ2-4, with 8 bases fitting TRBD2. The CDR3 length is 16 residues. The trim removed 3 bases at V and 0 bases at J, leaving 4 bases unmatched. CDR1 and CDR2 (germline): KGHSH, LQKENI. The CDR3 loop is CASSPTSGLAKNIQYF. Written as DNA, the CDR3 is TGTGCCAGCTCACCTACTAGCGGACTAGCCAAAAACATTCAGTACTTC. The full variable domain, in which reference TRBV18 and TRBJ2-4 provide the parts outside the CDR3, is NAGVMQNPRHLVRRRGQEARLRCSPMKGHSHVYWYRQLPEEGLKFMVYLQKENIIDESGMPKERFSAEFPKEGPSILRIQQVVRGDSAAYFCASSPTSGLAKNIQYFGAGTRLSVL.

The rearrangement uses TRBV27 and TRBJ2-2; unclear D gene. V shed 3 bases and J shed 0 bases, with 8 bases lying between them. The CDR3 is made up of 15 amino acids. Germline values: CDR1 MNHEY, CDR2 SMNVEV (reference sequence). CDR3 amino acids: CASSFVTTNTGELFF. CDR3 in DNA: TGTGCCAGCAGTTTCGTGACAACGAACACCGGGGAGCTGTTTTTT.

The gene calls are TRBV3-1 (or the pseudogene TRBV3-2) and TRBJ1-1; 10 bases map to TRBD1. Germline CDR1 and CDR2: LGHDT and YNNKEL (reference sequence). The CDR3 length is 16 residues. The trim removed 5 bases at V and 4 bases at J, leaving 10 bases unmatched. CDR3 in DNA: TGTGCCAGCAGCTTGACTCGGACAGGGGGGCCCACTGAAGCTTTCTTT. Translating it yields CASSLTRTGGPTEAFF.

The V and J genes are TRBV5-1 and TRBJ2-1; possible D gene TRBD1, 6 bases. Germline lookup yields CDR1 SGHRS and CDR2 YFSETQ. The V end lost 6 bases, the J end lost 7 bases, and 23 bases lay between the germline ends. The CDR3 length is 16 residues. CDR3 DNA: TGCGCCAGCAAACCCACCGGGACACAAGGATGGAATGAGCAGTTCTTC. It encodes CASKPTGTQGWNEQFF.